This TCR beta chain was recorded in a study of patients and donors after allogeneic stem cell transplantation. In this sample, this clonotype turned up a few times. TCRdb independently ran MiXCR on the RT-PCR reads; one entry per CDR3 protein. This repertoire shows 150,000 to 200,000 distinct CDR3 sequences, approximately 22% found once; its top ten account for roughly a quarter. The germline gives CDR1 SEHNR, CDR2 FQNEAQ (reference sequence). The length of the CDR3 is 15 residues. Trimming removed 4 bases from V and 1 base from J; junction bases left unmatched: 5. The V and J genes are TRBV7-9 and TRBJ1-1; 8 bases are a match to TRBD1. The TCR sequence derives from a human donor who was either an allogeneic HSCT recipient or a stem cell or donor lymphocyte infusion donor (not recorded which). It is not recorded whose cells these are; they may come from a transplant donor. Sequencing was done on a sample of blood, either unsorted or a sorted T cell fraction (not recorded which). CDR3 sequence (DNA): TGTGCCAGCAGCTCCTCGACAGGGGCGAACACTGAAGCTTTCTTT. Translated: CASSSSTGANTEAFF.